This T cell receptor (beta chain) was identified during a study of T cells in Graves' hyperthyroidism and ophthalmopathy. The study based diagnoses on clinical symptoms, serum thyroxine and TRAb, thyroid ultrasound and orbital computed tomography. At first hyperthyroidism diagnosis, before any ophthalmopathy symptoms, the blood sample was collected. Trimming took off 1 base at V and 7 bases at J, with 11 bases between the two ends. CDR3 length: 14 amino acids. CDR1 is SGHVS, CDR2 FQNEAQ, per germline. Using RNA transcripts as the source, TCR beta CDR3 regions were amplified. With the HTBI primer set, the TCR CDR3 went through a first round of RT-PCR. MiXCR was run by TCRdb on the multiplex PCR reads, yielding one entry per CDR3 protein. The sample has 150,000 or so distinct CDR3 sequences; more than 20% are singletons. This clonotype was counted ten times or more.

This receptor was obtained from a woman aged 50 to 60 with Graves' hyperthyroidism that later progressed to Graves' ophthalmopathy. The sample comprised blood. The V and J genes are TRBV7-8 and TRBJ1-5; D is ambiguous. This CDR3 reads CASSLVGVGQPQHF. CDR3 in DNA: TGTGCCAGCAGCTTAGTAGGTGTTGGCCAGCCCCAGCATTTT.